This T cell receptor (beta chain) is drawn from a study of blood T cells in healthy people across ages. Regarding the study as a whole: Naive CD4+ cells and diversity were both higher in long-lived donors than in aged donors. Estimates based on one million T cells were treated as lower bounds.

A second PCR of about 6 to 11 cycles used a sample-barcoded 5' primer and a J-beta primer mix. TCRdb re-derived calls from the 5' RACE reads in MiXCR, one entry per CDR3 protein. The sample contains about 780,000 distinct CDR3 sequences, about half of which appear only once. The CDR3 covers 12 residues. V lost 3 bases, J lost 3 bases, and 6 bases lay in between. Germline CDR1 SQVTM, CDR2 ANQGSEA. This clonotype appeared many times. Its antigen remains unknown. The clonotype originates from an elderly man in good health. V is TRBV29-1 and J is TRBJ2-1, with a weak D call TRBD2 (6 bases). Sequenced: blood. In DNA, the CDR3 is TGCAGCGTTGAGCGGGGCTACAATGAGCAGTTCTTC. It translates to CSVERGYNEQFF.